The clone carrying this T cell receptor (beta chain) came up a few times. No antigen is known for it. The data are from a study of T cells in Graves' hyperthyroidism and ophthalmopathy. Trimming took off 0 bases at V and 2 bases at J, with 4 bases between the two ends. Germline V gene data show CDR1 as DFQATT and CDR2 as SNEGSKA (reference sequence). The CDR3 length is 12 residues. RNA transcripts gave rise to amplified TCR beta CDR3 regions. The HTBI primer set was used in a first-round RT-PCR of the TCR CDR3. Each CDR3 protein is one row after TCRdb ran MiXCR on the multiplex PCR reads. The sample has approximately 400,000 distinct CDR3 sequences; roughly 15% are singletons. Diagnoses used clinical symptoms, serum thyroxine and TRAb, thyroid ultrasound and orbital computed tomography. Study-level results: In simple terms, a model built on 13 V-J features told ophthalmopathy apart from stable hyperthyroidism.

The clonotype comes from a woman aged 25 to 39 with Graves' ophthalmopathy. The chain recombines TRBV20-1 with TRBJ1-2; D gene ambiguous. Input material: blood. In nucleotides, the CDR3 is TGCAGTGCTAGAGACCAGAACTATGGCTACACCTTC. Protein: CSARDQNYGYTF.